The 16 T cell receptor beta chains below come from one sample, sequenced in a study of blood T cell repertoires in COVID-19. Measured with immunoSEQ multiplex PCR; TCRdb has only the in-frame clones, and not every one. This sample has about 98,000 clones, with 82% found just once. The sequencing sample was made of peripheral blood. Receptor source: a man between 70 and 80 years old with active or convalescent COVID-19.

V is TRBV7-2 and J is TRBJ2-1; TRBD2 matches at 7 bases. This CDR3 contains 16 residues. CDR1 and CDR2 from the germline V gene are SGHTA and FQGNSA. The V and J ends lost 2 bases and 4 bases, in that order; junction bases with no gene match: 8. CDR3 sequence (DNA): TGTGCCAGCAGCTTATTGGGGGGGACGCTTTACAATGAGCAGTTCTTC. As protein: CASSLLGGTLYNEQFF. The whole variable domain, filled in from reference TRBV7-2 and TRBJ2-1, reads GAGVSQSPSNKVTEKGKDVELRCDPISGHTALYWYRQSLGQGLEFLIYFQGNSAPDKSGLPSDRFSAERTGGSVSTLTIQRTQQEDSAVYLCASSLLGGTLYNEQFFGPGTRLTVL.

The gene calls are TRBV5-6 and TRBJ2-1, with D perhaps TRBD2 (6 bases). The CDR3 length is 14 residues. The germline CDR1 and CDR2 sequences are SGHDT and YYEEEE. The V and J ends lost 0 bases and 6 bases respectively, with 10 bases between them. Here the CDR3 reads CASSLGTNRNEQFF. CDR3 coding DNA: TGTGCCAGCAGCTTGGGGACTAATCGCAATGAGCAGTTCTTC.

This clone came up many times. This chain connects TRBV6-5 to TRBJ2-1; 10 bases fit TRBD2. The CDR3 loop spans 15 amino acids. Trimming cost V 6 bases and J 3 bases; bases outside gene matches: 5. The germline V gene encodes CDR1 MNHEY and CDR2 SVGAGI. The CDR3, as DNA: TGTGCCAGCAGCTCTACTAGCGGGGACTACAATGAGCAGTTCTTC. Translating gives CASSSTSGDYNEQFF.

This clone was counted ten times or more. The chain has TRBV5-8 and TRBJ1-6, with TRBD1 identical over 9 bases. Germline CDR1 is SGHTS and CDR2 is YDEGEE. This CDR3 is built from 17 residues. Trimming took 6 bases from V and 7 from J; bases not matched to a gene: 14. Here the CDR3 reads CASIPTGGAVWNSPLHF. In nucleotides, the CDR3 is TGTGCCAGCATTCCCACAGGGGGCGCGGTATGGAATTCACCCCTCCACTTT.

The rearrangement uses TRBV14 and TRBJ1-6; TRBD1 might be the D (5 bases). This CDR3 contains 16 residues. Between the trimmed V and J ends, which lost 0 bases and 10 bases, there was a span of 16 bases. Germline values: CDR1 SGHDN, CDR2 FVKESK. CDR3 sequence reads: CASSQERGGCRSPLHF. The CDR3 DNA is TGTGCCAGCAGCCAAGAGCGGGGGGGGTGTAGGTCACCCCTCCACTTT.

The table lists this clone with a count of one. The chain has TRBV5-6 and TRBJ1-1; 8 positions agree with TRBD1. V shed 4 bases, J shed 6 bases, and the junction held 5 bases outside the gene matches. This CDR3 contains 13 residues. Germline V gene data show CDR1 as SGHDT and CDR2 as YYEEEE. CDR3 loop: CASSEDRVAEAFF. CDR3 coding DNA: TGTGCCAGCAGCGAGGACAGGGTTGCTGAAGCTTTCTTT.

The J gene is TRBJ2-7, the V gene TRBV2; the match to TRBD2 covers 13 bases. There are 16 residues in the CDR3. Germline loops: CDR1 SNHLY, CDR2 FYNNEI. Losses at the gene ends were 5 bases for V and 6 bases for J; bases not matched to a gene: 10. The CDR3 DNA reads TGTGCCAGCAGTTCGACTAGCGGGGGGCCGTCCGGCGAGCAGTACTTC. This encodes CASSSTSGGPSGEQYF. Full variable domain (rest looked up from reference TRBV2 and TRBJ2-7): EPEVTQTPSHQVTQMGQEVILRCVPISNHLYFYWYRQILGQKVEFLVSFYNNEISEKSEIFDDQFSVERPDGSNFTLKIRSTKLEDSAMYFCASSSTSGGPSGEQYFGPGTRLTVT.

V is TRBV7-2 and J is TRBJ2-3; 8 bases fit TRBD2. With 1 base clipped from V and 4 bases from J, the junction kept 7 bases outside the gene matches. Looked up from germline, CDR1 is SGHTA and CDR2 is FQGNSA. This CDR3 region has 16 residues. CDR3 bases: TGTGCCAGCAGCTTAGGGTCTTCGACTAGCGCAGATACGCAGTATTTT. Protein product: CASSLGSSTSADTQYF.

CDR3 amino acids: CASSSRVLIMNTEAFF. The CDR3 nucleotides are TGTGCCAGCAGCTCCAGGGTTTTAATCATGAACACTGAAGCTTTCTTT. The chain couples TRBV7-2 to TRBJ1-1, with TRBD1 as a possible D gene (5 bases). CDR3 length: 16 residues. Trimming removed 4 bases from V and 0 bases from J, with 15 bases in between. The germline V gene has CDR1 SGHTA and CDR2 FQGNSA.

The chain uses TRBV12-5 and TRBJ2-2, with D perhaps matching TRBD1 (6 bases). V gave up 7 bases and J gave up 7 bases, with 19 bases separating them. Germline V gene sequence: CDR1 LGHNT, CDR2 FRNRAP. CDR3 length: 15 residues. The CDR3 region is CASVNQQGVGGELFF. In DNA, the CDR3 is TGTGCTAGTGTTAACCAACAGGGCGTTGGCGGGGAGCTGTTTTTT.

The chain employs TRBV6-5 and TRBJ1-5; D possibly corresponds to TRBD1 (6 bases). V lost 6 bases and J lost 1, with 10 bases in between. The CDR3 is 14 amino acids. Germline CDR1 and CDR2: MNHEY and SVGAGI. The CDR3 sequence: CASRRGQSNQPQHF. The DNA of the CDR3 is TGTGCCAGCAGAAGAGGACAGAGCAATCAGCCCCAGCATTTT.

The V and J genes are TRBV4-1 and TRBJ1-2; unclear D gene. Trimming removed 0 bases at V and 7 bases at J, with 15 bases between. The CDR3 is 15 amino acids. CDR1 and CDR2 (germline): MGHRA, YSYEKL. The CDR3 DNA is TGCGCCAGCAGCCAAGAGGAGGGAGGCAGCGGTGGCTACACCTTC. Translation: CASSQEEGGSGGYTF.

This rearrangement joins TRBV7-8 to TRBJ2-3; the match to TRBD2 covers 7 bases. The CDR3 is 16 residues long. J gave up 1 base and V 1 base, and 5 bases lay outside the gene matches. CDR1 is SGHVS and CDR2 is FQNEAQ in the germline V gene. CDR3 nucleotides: TGTGCCAGCAGCTTAGTGGGGGGGGGAGGCACAGATACGCAGTATTTT. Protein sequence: CASSLVGGGGTDTQYF.

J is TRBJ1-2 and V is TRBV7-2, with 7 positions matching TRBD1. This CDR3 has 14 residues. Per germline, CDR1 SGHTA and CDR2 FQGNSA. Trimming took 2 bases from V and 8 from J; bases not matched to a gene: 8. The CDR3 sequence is CASSLQGVPAGYTF. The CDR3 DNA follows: TGTGCCAGCAGCTTACAGGGGGTGCCCGCCGGCTACACCTTC. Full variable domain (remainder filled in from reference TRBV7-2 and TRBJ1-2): GAGVSQSPSNKVTEKGKDVELRCDPISGHTALYWYRQSLGQGLEFLIYFQGNSAPDKSGLPSDRFSAERTGGSVSTLTIQRTQQEDSAVYLCASSLQGVPAGYTFGSGTRLTVV.

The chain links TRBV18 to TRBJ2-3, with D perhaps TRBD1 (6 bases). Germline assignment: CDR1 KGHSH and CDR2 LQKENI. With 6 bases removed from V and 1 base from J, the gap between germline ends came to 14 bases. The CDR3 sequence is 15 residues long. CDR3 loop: CASSTQGPGTDTQYF. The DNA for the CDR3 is TGTGCCAGCTCGACACAGGGTCCCGGCACAGATACGCAGTATTTT.

CDR3 region: CASSVGSGGPNTGELFF. The CDR3 DNA sequence: TGTGCCAGCAGCGTAGGTAGCGGGGGGCCTAACACCGGGGAGCTGTTTTTT. The chain has TRBV9 and TRBJ2-2; TRBD2 agrees at 10 bases. The germline gives CDR1 SGDLS, CDR2 YYNGEE. This CDR3 is 17 amino acids long. J lost 2 bases, V lost 0 bases, and 4 bases had no gene match.